Following are 8 T cell receptor beta chains from one sample sequenced in a study of shared clonotypes between healthy human individuals. TCRdb's copy holds only in-frame clones and misses some; the assay was immunoSEQ multiplex PCR. Among a few million clones listed, approximately 95% were seen once. Sequences were obtained from naive CD4+ T cells sorted from blood. The subset was: CD45RA+ positively selected. Every receptor here comes from a man between 18 and 29 years old in good health.

The rearrangement joins TRBV4-1 to TRBJ1-2; D is ambiguous. Trimming took 1 base from V and 3 from J, leaving 15 bases between them. Germline V gene sequence: CDR1 MGHRA, CDR2 YSYEKL. CDR3 length: 16 amino acids. Here the CDR3 reads CASSQGVYVRDYGYTF. The CDR3 bases are TGCGCCAGCAGCCAAGGGGTGTACGTAAGGGACTATGGCTACACCTTC.

Regarding this clone: The same CDR3 also results from other DNA sequences found in this sample. J is TRBJ1-6 and V is TRBV7-2; D remains unclear. CDR3 length: 14 amino acids. Germline V lookup: CDR1 SGHTA, CDR2 FQGNSA. V gave up 3 bases and J gave up 3 bases, with 6 bases separating them. In DNA, the CDR3 is TGTGCCAGCAGCTTGGGAAGCTATAATTCACCCCTCCACTTT. It encodes CASSLGSYNSPLHF.

The chain recombines TRBV7-2 with TRBJ2-5; D is perhaps TRBD1 or TRBD2 (6 bases each). The V gene lost 5 bases and the J gene lost 2 bases, with 18 bases spanning the gap. CDR1 is SGHTA, CDR2 FQGNSA, per germline. The CDR3 runs to 16 residues. CDR3 coding DNA: TGTGCCAGCAGCGACGGTGGCAGGGGAGGTCAAGAGACCCAGTACTTC. Translated, it gives CASSDGGRGGQETQYF.

The chain links TRBV2 to TRBJ2-7; 10 bases fit TRBD2. The germline gives CDR1 SNHLY, CDR2 FYNNEI. CDR3 length equals 16 residues. V lost 0 bases, J lost 6 bases, and 8 bases stayed unmatched. The CDR3 nucleotides read TGTGCCAGCAGTGAAGCTTTTCTGGGACTAGCGCCCGAGCAGTACTTC. It specifies CASSEAFLGLAPEQYF.

Note on this clone: Other nucleotide sequences from this sample produce the same CDR3. The chain combines TRBV19 with TRBJ1-3; TRBD1 might be the D (6 bases). The CDR3 contains 14 residues. With 3 bases removed from V and 2 bases from J, the gap between germline ends came to 8 bases. Germline V lookup: CDR1 LNHDA, CDR2 SQIVND (reference sequence). The CDR3 loop reads CASSITGPGNTIYF. The CDR3 DNA sequence: TGTGCCAGTAGTATTACAGGGCCTGGAAACACCATATATTTT. Full variable domain (outside the CDR3, taken from reference TRBV19 and TRBJ1-3): DGGITQSPKYLFRKEGQNVTLSCEQNLNHDAMYWYRQDPGQGLRLIYYSQIVNDFQKGDIAEGYSVSREKKESFPLTVTSAQKNPTAFYLCASSITGPGNTIYFGEGSWLTVV.

The CDR3 loop reads CASSQDPRTGGSSPLHF. CDR3 coding DNA: TGTGCCAGCAGCCAAGACCCCCGGACAGGGGGAAGCTCACCCCTCCACTTT. The V and J genes are TRBV14 and TRBJ1-6; 10 positions agree with TRBD1. J lost 10 bases, V lost 0 bases, and 9 bases had no gene match. CDR3 length: 17 residues. Looked up from germline, CDR1 is SGHDN and CDR2 is FVKESK.

The table lists this clone with a count of one. This rearrangement joins TRBV6-5 to TRBJ1-5; perhaps TRBD1 as D (5 bases). This CDR3 spans 15 amino acids. Trimming removed 6 bases from V and 1 base from J, with 13 bases in between. Germline lookup yields CDR1 MNHEY and CDR2 SVGAGI. The CDR3 DNA sequence: TGTGCCAGCAGCCCGGGACTCTTCAGCAATCAGCCCCAGCATTTT. This sequence encodes CASSPGLFSNQPQHF.

Note on this clone: In the same sample, other DNA sequences code for this CDR3. This chain links TRBV7-2 with TRBJ2-1; D unclear. This CDR3 region has 12 residues. The V end lost 3 bases, the J end lost 7 bases, and 7 bases lay between the germline ends. CDR1 and CDR2 (germline): SGHTA, FQGNSA. The CDR3 region is CASSLVGNEQFF. CDR3 in DNA: TGTGCCAGCAGCTTGGTAGGGAATGAGCAGTTCTTC.